This T cell receptor (beta chain) was observed in a study of CD8 T cells in Susac syndrome. At the level of the study: When blood was drawn, the patients with Susac syndrome were therapy-naive, on corticosteroids, or on intravenous immunoglobulin alone.

Reverse transcription used about 0.45 to 1 ug RNA and random hexamers. By means of immunoSEQ multiplex PCR, TCR beta CDR3 spanning 54 Vbeta and 13 Jbeta underwent amplification. MiXCR, run by TCRdb on the immunoSEQ multiplex PCR reads, gives a single entry per CDR3 protein. Seen here are 95,000 to 150,000 distinct CDR3 sequences, nearly 96% observed once, and the top ten hold 0.11% to 0.15%. TEMRA cells were FACS-enriched, and CD8+ and CD4+ T cells were isolated negatively. This CDR3 is built from 12 residues. V lost 2 bases and J 9 bases, leaving 9 bases between the germline ends. CDR1 SGDLS and CDR2 YYNGEE come from the germline V gene.

Sequenced: CD4+ T cells from PBMCs. The sequence was obtained from a human donor with Susac syndrome. The V gene is TRBV9, the J gene TRBJ2-1; D is undetermined. The CDR3 sequence: CASSVQTGEQFF. In DNA, the CDR3 is TGTGCCAGCAGCGTCCAAACGGGTGAGCAGTTCTTC.